This TCR beta chain was obtained from a study of blood T cell repertoires in COVID-19. This clone was counted a single time. Some clones are missing from TCRdb's copy, which holds only in-frame ones; the method was immunoSEQ multiplex PCR. The sample contains nearly 350,000 clones, almost 90% of which appear only once. Trimming cost V 6 bases and J 1 base; bases outside gene matches: 2. The CDR3 spans 14 residues. Germline lookup yields CDR1 SNHLY and CDR2 FYNNEI. The chain employs TRBV2 and TRBJ1-1; 10 nucleotides line up with TRBD1. The TCR was taken from a woman in her 70s with COVID-19, enrolled during active disease. Specimen: peripheral blood. CDR3 nucleotides: TGTGCCAGCAGAAGGGACAGGGGGAACACTGAAGCTTTCTTT. It translates to CASRRDRGNTEAFF.